This entry features one T cell receptor (beta chain) sequence. Its antigen remains unidentified. Unexposed donor CD4+ T cells date from 2011-2018, before the COVID-19 pandemic. The cells were cultured for less than twelve days before CD4+ T cells were isolated. Fresh IL-2 medium replaced half the medium on days 3 and 7. This table comes from immunoSEQ multiplex PCR, and its TCRdb copy is limited to in-frame clones, with some not included. Of over 25,000 clones in the sample, nearly 80% are singletons; the top ten hold 20% to 25%. These data belong to a study of CD4 T cells in relation to SARS-CoV-2 and coronaviruses. This CDR3 has 14 amino acids. With 4 bases removed from V and 5 bases from J, the gap between germline ends came to 12 bases. From germline, CDR1 is LGHDT and CDR2 YNNKEL (reference sequence).

This TCR derives from a human donor in good health. The chain recombines TRBV3-1 (or the pseudogene TRBV3-2) with TRBJ2-1; no clear D. The source material was CD4+ T cells from PBMCs, cultured in vitro. The CDR3: CASSRSESDNEQFF. The DNA of the CDR3 is TGTGCCAGCAGCCGAAGTGAGAGTGACAATGAGCAGTTCTTC.